This entry concerns a single T cell receptor (beta chain). The data were produced by immunoSEQ multiplex PCR, yet TCRdb's version contains in-frame clones alone and is incomplete. In the table there are over 200,000 clones, around 79% of which are singletons. The sample originates from a study of control samples from healthy donors and cancer patients. Germline loops: CDR1 SGHRS, CDR2 YFSETQ. V was trimmed by 2 bases and J by 1 base, leaving 6 bases between them. This CDR3 is 13 amino acids long. The clonotype originates from a woman in her sixties or seventies with lung cancer. The chain is built from TRBV5-1 and TRBJ1-1, with unresolved D. The material sequenced was PBMCs. The CDR3 loop is CASSFPPNTEAFF. In DNA form, the CDR3 reads TGCGCCAGCAGCTTTCCACCGAACACTGAAGCTTTCTTT.